This TCR beta chain is from a study of early T cells in non-severe SARS-CoV-2 infection. Study-wide background: RNA in bulk from unsorted whole blood was sequenced, and chains were unpaired.

Individual cDNA molecules each received unique molecular identifiers attached to them. MiXCR was run by TCRdb on the 5' RACE reads, yielding one entry per CDR3 protein. This table has approximately 50,000 distinct CDR3 sequences, around 10% appearing once. In its sample, this clonotype was seen many times. One end of the junction fails to match germline, which may point to a read error. This CDR3 comprises 15 residues. CDR1 and CDR2 from the germline V gene are MNHEY and SMNVEV (reference sequence). Sequencing was performed on whole blood. The gene calls are TRBV27 and TRBJ2-7; 9 bases are shared with TRBD2. The TCR sequence derives from an adult who was a healthcare worker with PCR-confirmed SARS-CoV-2 infection or an uninfected control (not recorded which). In DNA form, the CDR3 reads TGTGCCAGCAGTTTATCTCTAGCGGGATCCTCCGAGCAGTACTTC. Translation: CASSLSLAGSSEQYF.